One and the same sample provided the 10 T cell receptor beta chains below, sequenced in a study of T cell responses to AZD1222 COVID-19 vaccine. The repertoire was sequenced with immunoSEQ multiplex PCR; TCRdb's copy has only in-frame clones and lacks some. The data contain tens of thousands of clones, 85% to 90% of them singletons. The sequenced sample was peripheral blood, obtained on day 0 of AZD1222 vaccination. These receptor sequences come from an adult in good health.

The chain has TRBV25-1 and TRBJ2-7; the D gene could be TRBD1 or TRBD2 (5 bases each). V lost 6 bases to trimming and J lost 3 bases, with 12 bases between them. CDR1 MGHDK and CDR2 SYGVNS come from the germline V gene. This CDR3 comprises 13 residues. The CDR3 loop is CASSWGSNYEQYF. In nucleotides, the CDR3 is TGTGCCAGCAGCTGGGGGAGTAACTACGAGCAGTACTTC.

The table lists this clone with a count of one. CDR3 nucleotides: TGTGCCAGCAGCCACACTTCTCCGATGGAGCAGTTCTTC. Translating it yields CASSHTSPMEQFF. The rearrangement uses TRBV3-1 (or the pseudogene TRBV3-2) and TRBJ2-1; no clear D gene. The germline V gene has CDR1 LGHDT and CDR2 YNNKEL (reference sequence). CDR3 length equals 13 residues. Trimming stripped 3 bases from V and 10 bases from J, with 13 bases between.

V gene TRBV19 combines with J gene TRBJ2-7, with 10 bases fitting TRBD1. The CDR3 consists of 14 residues. Germline V gene data show CDR1 as LNHDA and CDR2 as SQIVND (reference sequence). The V and J ends lost 5 bases and 1 base, in that order; junction bases with no gene match: 2. CDR3 protein: CASSQDRGSYEQYF. The DNA of the CDR3 is TGTGCCAGTAGTCAGGACAGGGGGTCCTACGAGCAGTACTTC.

V and J are TRBV29-1 and TRBJ1-2; D perhaps matches TRBD1 (5 bases). The V end was cut by 7 bases, the J end by 2 bases, with 29 bases between. This CDR3 has 18 residues. Germline lookup yields CDR1 SQVTM and CDR2 ANQGSEA. This CDR3 reads CSAELVRQFQGPNYGYTF. The CDR3 DNA follows: TGCAGCGCTGAGCTCGTGAGACAGTTCCAGGGACCGAACTATGGCTACACCTTC.

The chain is built from TRBV3-1 (or the pseudogene TRBV3-2) and TRBJ1-6; TRBD1 might be the D (6 bases). V was pared by 7 bases and J by 10 bases, with 14 bases between. Per germline, CDR1 LGHDT and CDR2 YNNKEL (reference sequence). The length of the CDR3 is 13 residues. CDR3 region: CASKTTGYSPLHF. The CDR3 DNA reads as TGTGCCAGCAAAACTACAGGGTACTCACCCCTCCACTTT.

V gene TRBV7-9 combines with J gene TRBJ1-2; 7 nucleotides agree with TRBD1. CDR1 and CDR2 from the germline V gene are SEHNR and FQNEAQ (reference sequence). Germline trimming cut 5 bases from V and 8 bases from J; bases unmatched to any gene: 11. The length of the CDR3 is 14 residues. Here the CDR3 DNA reads TGTGCCAGCAGCCTGGAGGGGGCGCGTGTGGGCTACACCTTC. Translation gives CASSLEGARVGYTF.

The chain links TRBV10-2 to TRBJ2-3; D possibly corresponds to TRBD1 (5 bases). The CDR3 loop spans 14 amino acids. Deletions cut 2 bases from V and 1 base from J, with 7 bases between. In germline, CDR1 is WSHSY, CDR2 SAAADI. Here the CDR3 reads CASSEGHRTDTQYF. CDR3 bases: TGCGCCAGCAGTGAGGGACACCGCACAGATACGCAGTATTTT.

This chain links TRBV10-3 with TRBJ2-5; 8 nucleotides agree with TRBD1. The germline V gene has CDR1 ENHRY and CDR2 SYGVKD. The CDR3 loop spans 15 amino acids. V was clipped by 4 bases and J by 2 bases; unmatched bases: 6. This chain's CDR3 is CAISAGQGFQETQYF. CDR3 coding DNA: TGTGCCATCAGTGCCGGACAGGGATTTCAAGAGACCCAGTACTTC.

There are a few counts of this clone. The chain combines TRBV6-5 with TRBJ1-1; 7 nucleotides line up with TRBD1. J was trimmed by 0 bases and V by 5 bases; bases with no gene match: 6. Per the germline V gene, CDR1 is MNHEY and CDR2 is SVGAGI. The CDR3 has 15 residues. The DNA of the CDR3 is TGTGCCAGCAGTAACCGACAGGGAATGAACACTGAAGCTTTCTTT. It yields the protein CASSNRQGMNTEAFF.

The V gene is TRBV3-1 (or the pseudogene TRBV3-2), the J gene TRBJ1-6; a weak D match, TRBD1 (6 bases). Germline V gene lookup returns CDR1 LGHDT and CDR2 YNNKEL (reference sequence). The CDR3 extends over 15 amino acids. The ends were cut back, 1 base at V and 9 bases at J, with 13 bases in the middle. CDR3 sequence (DNA): TGTGCCAGCAGCCAAGCGGTAGGGGGAGGTTCACCCCTCCACTTT. This gives the protein CASSQAVGGGSPLHF.